The clone carrying this T cell receptor (beta chain) was detected once. The CDR3 runs 14 residues. Losses at the gene ends were 5 bases for V and 4 bases for J; bases not matched to a gene: 6. Looked up from germline, CDR1 is MNHEY and CDR2 is SVGAGI. These data are taken from a study of blood T cell repertoires in COVID-19. Study-level background: The United States, Italy and Spain provided the acute and convalescent COVID-19 samples. T cells, B-cell-depleted T cells, or PBMCs supplied cDNA or gDNA.

Patients from Seattle were sampled longitudinally, starting during active infection. In the source study's methods: Amplifying reference gene primers gave estimates of nucleated cell counts. Assay: immunoSEQ multiplex PCR; the TCRdb copy retains only in-frame clones and omits some. That table is the source of V, J and clone size, and D and trimming were worked out from the DNA. The data contain 400,000 to 450,000 clones, about 91% of them singletons. The sequenced sample was peripheral blood. This chain connects TRBV6-5 to TRBJ2-3; 7 positions agree with TRBD1. This TCR came from a middle-aged woman with COVID-19, enrolled during active disease. CDR3 protein: CASSKRRGPDTQYF. The DNA of the CDR3 is TGTGCCAGCAGTAAACGTAGGGGGCCAGATACGCAGTATTTT.